This T cell receptor (beta chain) was captured in a study of T cell responses to AZD1222 COVID-19 vaccine. General study results and limits: CD4 TCRs covered the whole spike, strongest at regions 160-218 and 743-854.

The repertoire was sequenced with immunoSEQ multiplex PCR; TCRdb's copy has only in-frame clones and lacks some. Among 100,000 to 150,000 clones listed, about nine tenths were seen once. Notes on this clone: Antigen unknown.

Germline CDR1 SNHLY, CDR2 FYNNEI. The V gene end was trimmed by 6 bases and the J gene end by 1 base; junction bases not matched to a gene: 5. This CDR3 spans 15 amino acids. This TCR came from an adult in good health. Sequences were derived from peripheral blood, sampled on day 0 of AZD1222 vaccination. The genes are TRBV2 and TRBJ2-3; 9 positions match TRBD2. DNA of the CDR3: TGTGCCAGCAGCGCGACTAGCGGACGCACAGATACGCAGTATTTT. It yields the protein CASSATSGRTDTQYF.